These 30 T cell receptor beta chains were all obtained from the same sample, sequenced in a study of blood T cell repertoires in COVID-19. Sequencing was performed with immunoSEQ multiplex PCR; in TCRdb, only in-frame clones are kept and a portion is missing. The sample lists about 90,000 clones; 70% to 90% were seen once. The source material was peripheral blood. The receptors originated from a middle-aged man with COVID-19, enrolled during active disease.

The V call is TRBV5-8, the J call TRBJ2-7; D is perhaps TRBD1 (5 bases). Germline-derived CDR1 and CDR2 are SGHTS and YDEGEE. Between the trimmed V and J ends, which lost 8 bases and 0 bases, there was a span of 18 bases. The CDR3 loop spans 15 amino acids. This CDR3 is CASRGWGDLSYEQYF. Written as DNA, the CDR3 is TGTGCCAGTAGGGGTTGGGGTGACCTCTCCTACGAGCAGTACTTC.

The chain has TRBV4-1 and TRBJ2-5; 7 nucleotides agree with TRBD1. V dropped 3 bases and J dropped 2; count of bases not matched to a gene: 6. CDR3 length: 15 amino acids. Germline lookup yields CDR1 MGHRA and CDR2 YSYEKL. For the CDR3, the DNA is TGCGCCAGCAGCCACTGGGACAGACTTCAAGAGACCCAGTACTTC. This gives the protein CASSHWDRLQETQYF.

A single count supports this clone. The rearrangement links TRBV5-1 to TRBJ1-2; TRBD1 aligns across 8 bases. After removal of 0 bases from V and 4 bases from J, the junction contained 2 bases not matched to a gene. The CDR3 is made up of 14 amino acids. Germline V gene data show CDR1 as SGHRS and CDR2 as YFSETQ. CDR3 amino acids: CASSLGQGPYGYTF. The CDR3 nucleotides read TGCGCCAGCAGCTTGGGACAGGGGCCCTATGGCTACACCTTC.

The gene calls are TRBV6-2 or TRBV6-3 and TRBJ2-1, with 14 positions matching TRBD2. V dropped 6 bases and J dropped 1; count of bases not matched to a gene: 2. The CDR3 sequence is 16 residues long. Per the germline V gene, CDR1 is MNHEY and CDR2 is SVGEGT. CDR3 sequence: CASSGLAGGSYNEQFF. In DNA form, the CDR3 reads TGTGCCAGCAGCGGACTAGCGGGGGGATCCTACAATGAGCAGTTCTTC.

The chain employs TRBV5-4 and TRBJ2-3, with D unclear. V gave up 0 bases and J gave up 8 bases, with 13 bases separating them. The CDR3 loop spans 14 amino acids. Germline assignment: CDR1 SGHNT and CDR2 YYREEE (reference sequence). CDR3 DNA: TGTGCCAGCAGCTTGGCCGGCAGTTCGGGTACGCAGTATTTT. Translation: CASSLAGSSGTQYF.

In nucleotides, the CDR3 is TGTGCCTGGAGCCAGACAGGGGGCGGTGAAAAACTGTTTTTT. Translated: CAWSQTGGGEKLFF. The chain joins TRBV30 to TRBJ1-4, with 10 bases aligning to TRBD1. V lost 3 bases and J lost 7; bases outside the gene matches: 5. The germline gives CDR1 GTSNPN, CDR2 SVGIG (reference sequence). The CDR3 is made up of 14 amino acids.

This chain uses TRBV18 with TRBJ2-6; D unclear. V was clipped by 3 bases and J by 0 bases, with 6 bases between them. Germline V CDR1 and CDR2: KGHSH, LQKENI. This CDR3 spans 15 amino acids. The CDR3 coding sequence is TGTGCCAGCTCACCGGAGAACTCTGGGGCCAACGTCCTGACTTTC. Amino acids: CASSPENSGANVLTF. Drawing the rest from reference TRBV18 and TRBJ2-6, the complete variable domain is NAGVMQNPRHLVRRRGQEARLRCSPMKGHSHVYWYRQLPEEGLKFMVYLQKENIIDESGMPKERFSAEFPKEGPSILRIQQVVRGDSAAYFCASSPENSGANVLTFGAGSRLTVL.

This chain links TRBV11-2 with TRBJ2-7; TRBD1 agrees at 11 bases. The germline V gene encodes CDR1 SGHAT and CDR2 FQNNGV. V was clipped by 1 base and J by 3 bases; unmatched bases: 5. This CDR3 has 16 amino acids. CDR3 protein: CASSLVWDRGNYEQYF. CDR3 in DNA: TGTGCCAGCAGCTTAGTCTGGGACAGGGGGAACTACGAGCAGTACTTC. Full variable domain (remainder filled in from reference TRBV11-2 and TRBJ2-7): EAGVAQSPRYKIIEKRQSVAFWCNPISGHATLYWYQQILGQGPKLLIQFQNNGVVDDSQLPKDRFSAERLKGVDSTLKIQPAKLEDSAVYLCASSLVWDRGNYEQYFGPGTRLTVT.

The V gene is TRBV7-3, the J gene TRBJ2-3; 14 positions agree with TRBD2. Trimming cost V 5 bases and J 1 base; bases outside gene matches: 2. CDR3 length: 16 residues. Germline V gene data show CDR1 as SGHTA and CDR2 as FQGTGA. The CDR3 coding sequence is TGTGCCAGCAGCCCGGGACTAGCGGGGGGCACAGATACGCAGTATTTT. Translating it yields CASSPGLAGGTDTQYF.

A remark on this clone: This CDR3 is also generated by other DNA sequences in the sample. V gene TRBV18 combines with J gene TRBJ1-1; D is perhaps TRBD1 (6 bases). V lost 4 bases and J 2 bases, leaving 11 bases between the germline ends. The CDR3 extends over 14 amino acids. Per the germline V gene, CDR1 is KGHSH and CDR2 is LQKENI. CDR3 sequence reads: CASSLSRGNTEAFF. The CDR3 nucleotides read TGTGCCAGCTCACTCTCCAGGGGAAACACTGAAGCTTTCTTT.

This rearrangement joins TRBV6-5 to TRBJ1-5; D ambiguous. Per germline, CDR1 MNHEY and CDR2 SVGAGI. V gave up 6 bases and J gave up 2 bases, with 14 bases separating them. The CDR3 has 15 amino acids. CDR3 sequence reads: CASSDRGFGNQPQHF. The CDR3 DNA sequence: TGTGCCAGCAGCGACCGGGGATTTGGCAATCAGCCCCAGCATTTT.

V is TRBV6-5 and J is TRBJ2-5; 7 bases align to TRBD2. Germline V gene data show CDR1 as MNHEY and CDR2 as SVGAGI. V lost 5 bases and J lost 4; bases outside the gene matches: 1. There are 12 residues in the CDR3. In nucleotides, the CDR3 is TGTGCCAGCAGTCCGGGGGGAGAGACCCAGTACTTC. Translation gives CASSPGGETQYF.

The chain uses TRBV27 and TRBJ1-3; the D is unclear. Germline CDR1 and CDR2: MNHEY and SMNVEV (reference sequence). V was trimmed by 8 bases and J by 1 base, leaving 21 bases between them. CDR3 length: 17 amino acids. CDR3 sequence reads: CASPSEARGASGNTIYF. CDR3 DNA sequence: TGTGCCAGCCCTTCGGAGGCACGGGGTGCATCTGGAAACACCATATATTTT.

V gene TRBV7-8 combines with J gene TRBJ2-7; TRBD1 aligns across 12 bases. Per germline, CDR1 SGHVS and CDR2 FQNEAQ. The CDR3 covers 13 residues. V trimming: 5 bases; J trimming: 7 bases; junction bases outside the gene matches: 3. The CDR3 DNA reads TGTGCCAGCAGCCGGGACAGGGGGCGTGAGCAGTACTTC. Its translation: CASSRDRGREQYF.

This clone was detected once. This chain joins TRBV4-2 and TRBJ1-2; the D gene is possibly TRBD1 (6 bases). V was trimmed by 0 bases and J by 7 bases, leaving 15 bases between them. This CDR3 is 15 amino acids long. Germline lookup yields CDR1 LGHNA and CDR2 YNFKEQ. The CDR3 reads CASSQDEPRGSGYTF. CDR3 nucleotide sequence: TGTGCCAGCAGCCAAGACGAGCCCAGGGGATCTGGCTACACCTTC.

V usage is TRBV27 and J usage is TRBJ2-7; 10 bases align to TRBD1. J gave up 3 bases and V 7 bases, and 9 bases lay outside the gene matches. This CDR3 is 15 amino acids long. CDR1 is MNHEY, CDR2 SMNVEV, per germline (reference sequence). CDR3 nucleotide sequence: TGTGCCAGCACTAAAGGAGGACAGGGGGTCTACGAGCAGTACTTC. As protein: CASTKGGQGVYEQYF.

The chain has TRBV11-1 and TRBJ2-1; TRBD1 agrees at 8 bases. The CDR3 is 14 amino acids. J was trimmed by 4 bases and V by 4 bases; bases with no gene match: 3. Germline V CDR1 and CDR2: SGHAT, FQDESV (reference sequence). The CDR3 DNA reads TGTGCCAGCAGCTCGAGACAGGGGTACAATGAGCAGTTCTTC. Encoded protein: CASSSRQGYNEQFF.

The chain carries TRBV18 and TRBJ1-5; 9 positions match TRBD1. The length of the CDR3 is 19 residues. CDR1 and CDR2 from the germline V gene are KGHSH and LQKENI. The V segment lost 5 bases and the J segment 1 base; nucleotides outside the gene matches: 15. CDR3: CASSSRPGQGAGSNQPQHF. The CDR3 DNA reads TGTGCCAGCTCATCCCGTCCGGGACAGGGAGCCGGAAGCAATCAGCCCCAGCATTTT.

The chain carries TRBV6-5 and TRBJ1-1; D is undetermined. In germline, CDR1 is MNHEY, CDR2 SVGAGI. Trimming took 10 bases from V and 8 from J, leaving 14 bases between them. This CDR3 is built from 11 residues. The CDR3 DNA sequence: TGTGCCACGCGGGCGGCGAACGAAGCTTTCTTT. Amino acids: CATRAANEAFF.

The chain uses TRBV4-3 and TRBJ2-1, with D possibly matching TRBD2 (5 bases). CDR3 length: 13 residues. Germline lookup yields CDR1 LGHNA and CDR2 YSLEER. V was trimmed by 4 bases and J by 10 bases, leaving 14 bases between them. CDR3 in DNA: TGCGCCAGCAGCCTCAGCGCCGGGGTCGAGCAGTTCTTC. This sequence encodes CASSLSAGVEQFF.

This rearrangement joins TRBV2 to TRBJ1-5; 7 bases align to TRBD1. The V and J ends lost 5 bases and 0 bases, in that order; junction bases with no gene match: 7. The CDR3 is 16 amino acids. Looked up from germline, CDR1 is SNHLY and CDR2 is FYNNEI. Here the CDR3 DNA reads TGTGCCAGCAGTTTTAACAGGGGCTATAGCAATCAGCCCCAGCATTTT. Translation: CASSFNRGYSNQPQHF.

This chain's CDR3 is CASSQSRTDTQYF. The DNA for the CDR3 is TGTGCCAGCAGCCAGTCCCGCACAGATACGCAGTATTTT. The V and J genes are TRBV11-1 and TRBJ2-3, with no clear D. In germline, CDR1 is SGHAT, CDR2 FQDESV (reference sequence). Trimming left V 5 bases short and J 1 base short, with 7 bases between. The CDR3 is 13 amino acids.

Of note for this clone: An end of the junction differs from the germline gene, which may be a read error. V usage is TRBV7-2 and J usage is TRBJ1-1; tentatively, D is TRBD1 (6 bases). The CDR3 loop spans 15 amino acids. Germline CDR1 and CDR2: SGHTA and FQGNSA. The CDR3 is CASSLGGRGGLMNLF. The CDR3 region has the DNA TGTGCCAGCAGCTTAGGGGGCAGGGGTGGATTAATGAATCTCTTT.

This chain uses TRBV2 with TRBJ2-7; the match to TRBD2 covers 13 bases. Germline CDR1 and CDR2: SNHLY and FYNNEI. The CDR3 runs 15 residues. J gave up 0 bases and V 6 bases, and 2 bases lay outside the gene matches. The CDR3 spells CASSGTSGASYEQYF. In DNA, the CDR3 is TGTGCCAGCAGCGGGACTAGCGGGGCCTCCTACGAGCAGTACTTC.

The V call is TRBV19, the J call TRBJ1-5; possibly TRBD1 for D (5 bases). V was clipped by 3 bases and J by 2 bases, with 11 bases between them. The CDR3 has 15 residues. The germline gives CDR1 LNHDA, CDR2 SQIVND (reference sequence). This CDR3 is CASSMGGAGNQPQHF. The CDR3 coding sequence is TGTGCCAGTAGTATGGGTGGGGCCGGCAATCAGCCCCAGCATTTT.

This clone turned up a few times. J is TRBJ2-2 and V is TRBV3-1 (or the pseudogene TRBV3-2), with a tentative D call TRBD1 (5 bases). Trimming removed 7 bases from V and 2 bases from J, with 11 bases in between. Germline V gene data show CDR1 as LGHDT and CDR2 as YNNKEL (reference sequence). The CDR3 spans 14 residues. The CDR3 protein is CASTRQTNTGELFF. In DNA, the CDR3 is TGTGCCAGCACACGACAGACTAACACCGGGGAGCTGTTTTTT.

This chain joins TRBV12-3 or TRBV12-4 and TRBJ1-1; the D is unclear. The CDR3 spans 13 residues. Trimming shortened V by 5 bases and J by 2 bases, and 9 bases separated the two germline ends. This chain's CDR3 is CASSPEANTEAFF. The CDR3 bases are TGTGCCAGCAGTCCCGAGGCTAACACTGAAGCTTTCTTT.

This chain connects TRBV7-8 to TRBJ2-4; D gene uncertain. CDR1 and CDR2 (germline): SGHVS, FQNEAQ. Trimming removed 5 bases at V and 4 bases at J, with 15 bases between. This CDR3 comprises 15 residues. The CDR3 DNA reads TGTGCCAGCAGCCCCATCCCCGGAGTAAAAAACATTCAGTACTTC. Its protein product is CASSPIPGVKNIQYF.

The gene calls are TRBV9 and TRBJ2-3; TRBD1 matches 10 bases. The germline gives CDR1 SGDLS, CDR2 YYNGEE. The V segment lost 4 bases and the J segment 5 bases; nucleotides outside the gene matches: 7. CDR3 length equals 15 residues. DNA for the CDR3: TGTGCCAGCAGCTTTGGACAGGGGGTTAAAGATACGCAGTATTTT. This codes for CASSFGQGVKDTQYF.

CDR3 amino acids: CAISDSNYGYTF. CDR3 sequence (DNA): TGTGCCATCAGTGATAGTAACTATGGCTACACCTTC. The J gene is TRBJ1-2, the V gene TRBV10-3; D unclear. Germline V gene sequence: CDR1 ENHRY, CDR2 SYGVKD. This CDR3 has 12 amino acids. V was clipped by 3 bases and J by 1 base, with 3 bases between them.